This passage covers 27 T cell receptor beta chains from one sample sequenced in a study of T cells in Graves' hyperthyroidism and ophthalmopathy. RNA transcripts were the template for amplifying TCR beta CDR3 regions. When the TCR CDR3 underwent first-round RT-PCR, the HTBI primer set was used. TCRdb used MiXCR to reprocess the multiplex PCR reads, holding one entry per CDR3 protein. Of about 400,000 distinct CDR3 sequences detected, approximately 14% appear once; the ten largest clones hold around 20%. The sample taken for sequencing was blood. The source is a woman under 40 with Graves' ophthalmopathy.

This clonotype was detected a few times. V and J are TRBV4-1 and TRBJ2-1, with 7 bases fitting TRBD2. CDR3 length: 17 residues. The ends lost 0 bases at V and 0 bases at J; junction bases unmatched: 5. Germline assignment: CDR1 MGHRA and CDR2 YSYEKL. The CDR3 DNA follows: TGCGCCAGCAGCCAAGATCAGCGGGGTCACTCCTACAATGAGCAGTTCTTC. It yields the protein CASSQDQRGHSYNEQFF.

Many counts were recorded for this clonotype. The chain links TRBV20-1 to TRBJ2-3; D gene ambiguous. V was pared by 0 bases and J by 4 bases, with 17 bases between. CDR3 length: 16 amino acids. Germline V gives CDR1 DFQATT, CDR2 SNEGSKA (reference sequence). This chain's CDR3 is CSARDPSHIVADTQYF. DNA for the CDR3: TGCAGTGCTAGAGATCCCTCGCACATCGTGGCAGATACGCAGTATTTT.

A few counts support this clonotype. V usage is TRBV4-1 and J usage is TRBJ1-2; D not resolved. CDR3 length equals 15 residues. V lost 0 bases to trimming and J lost 2 bases, with 10 bases between them. From germline, CDR1 is MGHRA and CDR2 YSYEKL. The CDR3 loop reads CASSQEGIGNYGYTF. In DNA, the CDR3 is TGCGCCAGCAGCCAAGAAGGGATAGGAAACTATGGCTACACCTTC.

Notes on this clonotype: This sequence may be a read error, since a much larger clone differs from it by one base. The rearrangement uses TRBV12-3 or TRBV12-4 and TRBJ2-1; TRBD2 agrees at 16 bases. V was pared by 6 bases and J by 5 bases, with 4 bases of the junction left unmatched. This CDR3 is 16 amino acids long. The CDR3, as DNA: TGTGCCAGCAGCTGGGGACTAGCGGGGGGGCACAATGAGCAGTTCTTC. Amino acids: CASSWGLAGGHNEQFF.

This clonotype came up many times. The chain has TRBV20-1 and TRBJ1-4; D possibly corresponds to TRBD1 (6 bases). V was pared by 5 bases and J by 5 bases, with 12 bases between. Germline loops: CDR1 DFQATT, CDR2 SNEGSKA (reference sequence). This CDR3 spans 13 amino acids. This CDR3 reads CSARQERNEKLFF. The CDR3 coding sequence is TGCAGTGCTCGACAGGAGAGAAATGAAAAACTGTTTTTT.

This clonotype was recorded at least ten times. The chain recombines TRBV18 with TRBJ1-5; D unresolved. V gave up 2 bases and J gave up 1 base, with 15 bases separating them. CDR3 length: 17 residues. Germline assignment: CDR1 KGHSH and CDR2 LQKENI. In DNA form, the CDR3 reads TGTGCCAGCTCACCAACGCGAGGGTTAGGGAGCAATCAGCCCCAGCATTTT. This sequence encodes CASSPTRGLGSNQPQHF.

This clonotype was observed many times. The V call is TRBV3-1, the J call TRBJ2-3; 7 bases align to TRBD1. The CDR3 loop spans 16 amino acids. V gave up 0 bases and J gave up 0 bases; unmatched junction bases: 3. In germline, CDR1 is LGHDT, CDR2 YNNKEL (reference sequence). CDR3 protein: CASSQDRGGSTDTQYF. The CDR3 DNA follows: TGTGCCAGCAGCCAAGACCGAGGGGGCAGCACAGATACGCAGTATTTT.

This clonotype has at least ten counts. The gene calls are TRBV11-2 and TRBJ1-1, with 7 bases lining up with TRBD1. Germline V gene lookup returns CDR1 SGHAT and CDR2 FQNNGV. There are 15 residues in the CDR3. V was pared by 7 bases and J by 0 bases, with 8 bases of the junction left unmatched. CDR3 DNA: TGTGCCAGCACCATAGGGGGCCTAATGAACACTGAAGCTTTCTTT. Protein product: CASTIGGLMNTEAFF. Looking up the rest from reference TRBV11-2 and TRBJ1-1 gives the full variable domain: EAGVAQSPRYKIIEKRQSVAFWCNPISGHATLYWYQQILGQGPKLLIQFQNNGVVDDSQLPKDRFSAERLKGVDSTLKIQPAKLEDSAVYLCASTIGGLMNTEAFFGQGTRLTVV.

This clonotype has at least ten counts. The chain has TRBV5-1 and TRBJ2-7, with D possibly matching TRBD1 (6 bases). Trimming took off 2 bases at V and 4 bases at J, with 13 bases between the two ends. This CDR3 comprises 14 residues. In germline, CDR1 is SGHRS, CDR2 YFSETQ. The CDR3 DNA follows: TGCGCCAGCAGCTTAAGGGGGTTATCTTACGAGCAGTACTTC. Translated, it gives CASSLRGLSYEQYF.

This clonotype was counted at least ten times. J is TRBJ2-1 and V is TRBV27; D remains unclear. V lost 3 bases and J 2 bases, leaving 14 bases between the germline ends. Germline loops: CDR1 MNHEY, CDR2 SMNVEV (reference sequence). CDR3 length: 16 residues. In nucleotides, the CDR3 is TGTGCCAGCAGTTTTGGGCCCTGGGAAACCTACAATGAGCAGTTCTTC. Protein product: CASSFGPWETYNEQFF.

J is TRBJ2-1 and V is TRBV10-3, with D maybe TRBD2 (6 bases). CDR1 and CDR2 (germline): ENHRY, SYGVKD. The CDR3 is made up of 13 amino acids. V was cut by 6 bases and J by 10 bases, with 16 bases left in between. Here the CDR3 reads CAISPGLNYEQFF. The CDR3 bases are TGTGCCATCAGCCCGGGACTCAACTACGAGCAGTTCTTC.

The table lists this clonotype with many counts. The chain couples TRBV7-8 to TRBJ2-4; a weak D match, TRBD1 (6 bases). This CDR3 has 15 amino acids. The V gene lost 1 base and the J gene lost 7 bases, with 14 bases spanning the gap. Germline assignment: CDR1 SGHVS and CDR2 FQNEAQ. CDR3 protein: CASSLVMGARNIQYF. The CDR3 nucleotides are TGTGCCAGCAGCTTAGTTATGGGGGCTCGGAACATTCAGTACTTC.

The chain uses TRBV6-1 and TRBJ2-2; 9 positions agree with TRBD2. CDR1 and CDR2 (germline): MNHNS, SASEGT. The CDR3 runs to 16 residues. With 5 bases clipped from V and 1 base from J, the junction kept 5 bases outside the gene matches. The CDR3 bases are TGTGCCAGCAGTAGAGCGGGGGGATTGAACACCGGGGAGCTGTTTTTT. Translating gives CASSRAGGLNTGELFF.

This clonotype came up many times. The CDR3 protein is CASSLGGGRRDEQFF. In nucleotides, the CDR3 is TGCGCCAGCAGCTTGGGTGGGGGGCGCAGGGATGAGCAGTTCTTC. The chain employs TRBV5-1 and TRBJ2-1, with D possibly called TRBD1 or TRBD2 (6 bases each). The CDR3 runs to 15 residues. Germline CDR1 is SGHRS and CDR2 is YFSETQ. The germline V and J ends were trimmed by 0 bases and 8 bases, with 15 bases remaining between them. Combining the CDR3 with reference TRBV5-1 and TRBJ2-1 gives the whole variable domain KAGVTQTPRYLIKTRGQQVTLSCSPISGHRSVSWYQQTPGQGLQFLFEYFSETQRNKGNFPGRFSGRQFSNSRSEMNVSTLELGDSALYLCASSLGGGRRDEQFFGPGTRLTVL.

This clonotype was seen repeatedly, ten times or more. This chain joins TRBV28 and TRBJ2-7, with D possibly TRBD2 on 6 matching bases. Germline assignment: CDR1 MDHEN and CDR2 SYDVKM. The CDR3 is 15 amino acids. The ends were cut back, 2 bases at V and 2 bases at J, with 13 bases in the middle. The CDR3 region is CASSLVLAIPYEQYF. CDR3 bases: TGTGCCAGCAGTTTAGTGCTAGCGATCCCCTACGAGCAGTACTTC.

To note about this clonotype: This may come from a read error, since a much larger clone is one base off. The chain carries TRBV6-5 and TRBJ2-1; D gene uncertain. Per germline, CDR1 MNHEY and CDR2 SVGAGI. The CDR3 covers 14 residues. CDR3 DNA: TGTGCCAGCAGTTACTCGACTGTGGGCAATGAGCAGTTATTC. The encoded protein is CASSYSTVGNEQLF.

The rearrangement joins TRBV6-1 to TRBJ2-3, with 15 nucleotides matching TRBD2. The CDR3 spans 19 residues. The junction had 10 bases not matched to a gene; V was cut back by 4 bases and J by 2 bases. Per germline, CDR1 MNHNS and CDR2 SASEGT. DNA of the CDR3: TGTGCCAGCAGTGGGACTAGCGGGGGGGGCAGAGGGGACACAGATACGCAGTATTTT. Translating it yields CASSGTSGGGRGDTDTQYF.

V usage is TRBV11-2 and J usage is TRBJ1-6; a weak D match, TRBD1 (5 bases). This CDR3 is built from 14 residues. The ends were cut back, 5 bases at V and 8 bases at J, with 13 bases in the middle. Germline CDR1 and CDR2: SGHAT and FQNNGV. The CDR3 loop reads CASSKTWGDSPLHF. CDR3 DNA: TGTGCCAGCAGCAAAACGTGGGGGGATTCACCCCTCCACTTT.

This clonotype was counted many times. The chain joins TRBV20-1 to TRBJ2-2; TRBD2 matches 8 bases. The CDR3 has 16 residues. With 3 bases clipped from V and 0 bases from J, the junction kept 6 bases outside the gene matches. Looked up from germline, CDR1 is DFQATT and CDR2 is SNEGSKA (reference sequence). CDR3 in DNA: TGCAGTGCTAGTGGGAGCGGGGGCCCGAACACCGGGGAGCTGTTTTTT. This gives the protein CSASGSGGPNTGELFF.

This clonotype occurred many times. V usage is TRBV6-1 and J usage is TRBJ1-5; D not resolved. There are 17 residues in the CDR3. The V end was cut by 2 bases, the J end by 5 bases, with 19 bases between. Germline V gene sequence: CDR1 MNHNS, CDR2 SASEGT. CDR3: CASSEPGFHRGDQPQHF. The CDR3, as DNA: TGTGCCAGCAGTGAACCGGGATTTCACCGCGGCGATCAGCCCCAGCATTTT.

This clonotype was seen ten or more times. CDR3: CSVEGQGFGSEQFF. Here the CDR3 DNA reads TGCAGCGTTGAAGGTCAAGGGTTTGGGAGTGAGCAGTTCTTC. The rearrangement joins TRBV29-1 to TRBJ2-1; tentatively, D is TRBD2 (5 bases). Trimming took off 1 base at V and 9 bases at J, with 16 bases between the two ends. CDR3 size: 14 residues. Germline V gene lookup returns CDR1 SQVTM and CDR2 ANQGSEA.

The chain employs TRBV19 and TRBJ2-2, with no clear D. V shed 0 bases and J shed 4 bases, with 3 bases lying between them. The germline CDR1 and CDR2 sequences are LNHDA and SQIVND (reference sequence). This CDR3 contains 13 residues. The CDR3 region is CASSIDATGELFF. The CDR3 DNA follows: TGTGCCAGTAGTATAGACGCCACCGGGGAGCTGTTTTTT.

V and J are TRBV6-1 and TRBJ1-2; D unresolved. CDR3 size: 15 residues. Between the trimmed V and J ends, which lost 0 bases and 5 bases, there was a span of 13 bases. Germline V CDR1 and CDR2: MNHNS, SASEGT. The chain's CDR3 is CASSEALERVYGYTF. The DNA for the CDR3 is TGTGCCAGCAGTGAAGCGCTTGAACGGGTTTATGGCTACACCTTC.

This clonotype was detected ten times or more. The chain links TRBV20-1 to TRBJ2-2; maybe TRBD2 (6 bases). Germline V gene sequence: CDR1 DFQATT, CDR2 SNEGSKA (reference sequence). V shed 1 base and J shed 1 base, with 16 bases lying between them. The CDR3 extends over 17 amino acids. The CDR3 bases are TGCAGTGCTAGAGTACTAGGTTGGGGGGTGAACACCGGGGAGCTGTTTTTT. It is translated as CSARVLGWGVNTGELFF.

This rearrangement joins TRBV5-1 to TRBJ2-1; TRBD1 agrees at 7 bases. Germline-derived CDR1 and CDR2 are SGHRS and YFSETQ. The CDR3 contains 13 residues. The V gene end was trimmed by 0 bases and the J gene end by 9 bases; junction bases not matched to a gene: 3. CDR3 sequence reads: CASSLERGREQFF. Here the CDR3 DNA reads TGCGCCAGCAGCTTGGAGAGGGGGCGTGAGCAGTTCTTC. Variable domain in full (rest from reference TRBV5-1 and TRBJ2-1): KAGVTQTPRYLIKTRGQQVTLSCSPISGHRSVSWYQQTPGQGLQFLFEYFSETQRNKGNFPGRFSGRQFSNSRSEMNVSTLELGDSALYLCASSLERGREQFFGPGTRLTVL.

This clonotype was observed many times. The chain employs TRBV7-2 and TRBJ2-7; no clear D gene. The V end was cut by 4 bases, the J end by 3 bases, with 7 bases between. This CDR3 region has 12 residues. CDR1 is SGHTA and CDR2 is FQGNSA in the germline V gene. The CDR3 nucleotides are TGTGCCAGCAGCTCAACACTCTACGAGCAGTACTTC. This gives the protein CASSSTLYEQYF.

The chain links TRBV25-1 to TRBJ2-7, with 9 nucleotides matching TRBD1. The V segment lost 7 bases and the J segment 4 bases; nucleotides outside the gene matches: 5. Germline CDR1 reads MGHDK; CDR2 reads SYGVNS. CDR3 size: 13 residues. The CDR3 reads CASTRGQGYEQYF. The DNA for the CDR3 is TGTGCCAGCACACGTGGACAGGGGTACGAGCAGTACTTC.